The sequence of this T cell receptor (beta chain) was determined in a study of vaccination and CD4 T cells after COVID-19. This clonotype has a single count. Its antigen is undetermined. Cultured CD4+ T cell DNA underwent sequencing with the Oncomine TCR Beta short-read assay. Using its own MiXCR run on the PCR reads, TCRdb lists one record per CDR3 protein. The table includes about 10,000 distinct CDR3 sequences, around 55% detected once. The treatment was: 10-day PBMC culture with coronavirus spike peptide pools or control peptides (ViraFEST assay). This CDR3 region has 13 residues. The germline CDR1 and CDR2 sequences are MNHEY and SMNVEV (reference sequence). V dropped 9 bases and J dropped 0 bases, with 12 bases sitting between them.

V gene TRBV27 combines with J gene TRBJ2-7; a weak D match, TRBD2 (5 bases). Material: CD4+ T cells from blood, cultured in vitro. The TCR originated in a human donor who had recovered from COVID-19. The CDR3 sequence: CASKLRASYEQYF. CDR3 sequence (DNA): TGTGCCAGTAAACTGCGGGCCTCCTACGAGCAGTACTTC.